Each of the 6 T cell receptor beta chains below was sequenced from the same sample in a study of CD8 T cells in Susac syndrome. RNA amounts of 0.5 to 1 ug underwent reverse transcription with random hexamers. Each CDR3 protein gets one entry after TCRdb re-called the immunoSEQ multiplex PCR reads with MiXCR. The sample holds about 200,000 distinct CDR3 sequences, over 90% seen once. Input material: CD4+ T cells from PBMCs. These receptor sequences come from a human donor with multiple sclerosis.

The chain combines TRBV30 with TRBJ2-1; TRBD2 matches at 8 bases. Germline V gives CDR1 GTSNPN, CDR2 SVGIG (reference sequence). The J segment lost 8 bases and the V segment lost 4 bases, leaving 4 bases of the junction unmatched. This CDR3 has 12 amino acids. This chain's CDR3 is CAWNRGGDEQFF. The CDR3 DNA sequence: TGTGCCTGGAATCGGGGGGGCGATGAGCAGTTCTTC.

The V and J genes are TRBV15 and TRBJ2-1; perhaps TRBD2 as D (5 bases). The CDR3 has 15 amino acids. Trimming took off 0 bases at V and 7 bases at J, with 13 bases between the two ends. Looked up from germline, CDR1 is LNHNV and CDR2 is YYDKDF (reference sequence). This CDR3 reads CATSREGIALNEQFF. The CDR3 coding sequence is TGTGCCACCAGCAGAGAAGGTATAGCGCTGAATGAGCAGTTCTTC. Combining the CDR3 with reference TRBV15 and TRBJ2-1 gives the whole variable domain DAMVIQNPRYQVTQFGKPVTLSCSQTLNHNVMYWYQQKSSQAPKLLFHYYDKDFNNEADTPDNFQSRRPNTSFCFLDIRSPGLGDTAMYLCATSREGIALNEQFFGPGTRLTVL.

This rearrangement joins TRBV3-1 to TRBJ2-5; no clear D. Germline CDR1 reads LGHDT; CDR2 reads YNNKEL (reference sequence). The CDR3 is made up of 12 amino acids. The V and J ends lost 0 bases and 4 bases respectively, with 3 bases between them. The CDR3 DNA follows: TGTGCCAGCAGCCAAGAGTTAGAGACCCAGTACTTC. Protein sequence: CASSQELETQYF.

The chain links TRBV27 to TRBJ2-2, with 9 nucleotides matching TRBD2. Germline CDR1 reads MNHEY; CDR2 reads SMNVEV (reference sequence). The CDR3 is made up of 15 amino acids. Trimming took 3 bases from V and 4 from J; bases not matched to a gene: 3. The CDR3 loop is CASSFLAGSTGELFF. CDR3 DNA sequence: TGTGCCAGCAGTTTTCTAGCGGGGAGCACCGGGGAGCTGTTTTTT.

The J gene is TRBJ2-5, the V gene TRBV5-1; 7 bases are a match to TRBD1. J lost 1 base, V lost 4 bases, and 7 bases had no gene match. CDR3 size: 15 residues. CDR1 and CDR2 from the germline V gene are SGHRS and YFSETQ. The CDR3 DNA follows: TGCGCCAGCAGCGAAACGACAGGGCCCCAAGAGACCCAGTACTTC. This sequence encodes CASSETTGPQETQYF.

This chain links TRBV30 with TRBJ2-7; D may be TRBD2 (5 bases). Trimming took 5 bases from V and 3 from J, leaving 14 bases between them. The germline V gene has CDR1 GTSNPN and CDR2 SVGIG (reference sequence). The CDR3 consists of 13 residues. The DNA for the CDR3 is TGTGCCTGGGTCGGGGTCAGTGACTACGAGCAGTACTTC. Translation: CAWVGVSDYEQYF.